This T cell receptor beta chain originates from a study of T-cell memory formation after mild COVID-19. TCRdb re-derived calls from the 5' RACE reads in MiXCR, one entry per CDR3 protein. Among 500,000 to 550,000 distinct CDR3 sequences listed, 20% were seen once. V was clipped by 4 bases and J by 6 bases; unmatched bases: 10. The CDR3 covers 15 residues. Germline CDR1 and CDR2: LGHDT and YNNKEL (reference sequence). The receptor's source is an adult woman who had mild COVID-19 (a few samples of this study predate the infection). Cell type and time point are not known. Sequencing used PBMCs or a T cell subset sorted from them (not recorded which). The chain recombines TRBV3-1 with TRBJ2-3; 7 bases agree with TRBD1. The CDR3 nucleotides read TGTGCCAGCAGCCCGCGGACAGGTTCTAGGGATACGCAGTATTTT. Its protein is CASSPRTGSRDTQYF.